The rows below give T cell receptor beta chains drawn from one sample of a study of brain T cells in children with intractable seizures. The method was immunoSEQ multiplex PCR; TCRdb's version includes in-frame clones alone and lacks a portion of them. The sample lists tens of thousands of clones; 93% were seen once. Material: peripheral blood, obtained at surgery. Receptors originate from a boy under three years old with tuberous sclerosis and intractable seizures. Each CDR3 is given with its conserved first and last residue. A D gene is named only where the DNA matches it firmly. Rows may omit the clone size; those that give it use once, few, many or a size class.

TRBV4-1	TRBJ2-2	-	TRBD2	CASSQDKGLAATGELFF	TGCGCCAGCAGCCAAGATAAGGGACTAGCGGCCACCGGGGAGCTGTTTTTT
TRBV20-1	TRBJ2-7	-	-	CSAGHSYEQYF	TGCAGTGCTGGCCACTCCTACGAGCAGTACTTC
TRBV2	TRBJ2-1	-	-	CASSEDYSYNEQFF	TGTGCCAGCAGCGAGGATTACTCCTACAATGAGCAGTTCTTC
TRBV7-9	TRBJ2-1	-	TRBD2	CASSPRALAGGYNEQFF	TGTGCCAGCAGCCCCCGAGCCTTAGCGGGAGGGTACAATGAGCAGTTCTTC
TRBV19	TRBJ2-7	-	-	CASSIEPSYEQYF	TGTGCCAGTAGTATTGAGCCTTCCTACGAGCAGTACTTC
TRBV29-1	TRBJ1-2	once	-	CSVDPGYTF	TGCAGCGTGGATCCTGGCTACACCTTC
TRBV28	TRBJ2-5	-	TRBD2	CASSLSGGQETQYF	TGTGCCAGCAGTTTATCGGGGGGCCAAGAGACCCAGTACTTC
TRBV19	TRBJ2-7	-	TRBD1	CASSIRGQGYEQYF	TGTGCCAGTAGTATCCGAGGACAGGGGTACGAGCAGTACTTC
TRBV12-3/TRBV12-4	TRBJ2-7	-	-	CASSLDFHEQYF	TGTGCCAGCAGTTTAGATTTCCACGAGCAGTACTTC
TRBV24-1	TRBJ2-3	-	-	CATSDPLAGGGTTDTQYF	TGTGCCACCAGTGATCCCCTCGCTGGCGGCGGGACCACAGATACGCAGTATTTT
TRBV19	TRBJ2-7	-	TRBD1	CASSIGRGQSYEQYF	TGTGCCAGTAGTATAGGCAGGGGGCAATCCTACGAGCAGTACTTC
TRBV5-6	TRBJ1-2	-	TRBD1	CASRRGTGTLSYGYTF	TGTGCCAGCAGACGCGGGACAGGAACCCTTAGCTATGGCTACACCTTC
TRBV9	TRBJ1-1	-	TRBD1	CASSVSGTGLTEAFF	TGTGCCAGCAGCGTATCCGGGACAGGGCTTACTGAAGCTTTCTTT
TRBV28	TRBJ2-3	once	TRBD2	CASNSGLAGMGDTQYF	TGTGCCAGCAACTCGGGACTAGCGGGAATGGGGGATACGCAGTATTTT
TRBV19	TRBJ2-5	-	TRBD1	CASSPWTGETQETQYF	TGTGCCAGTAGTCCGTGGACAGGGGAAACCCAAGAGACCCAGTACTTC
TRBV9	TRBJ1-2	-	-	CASSFGTNGYTF	TGTGCCAGCAGCTTCGGGACAAATGGCTACACCTTC
TRBV5-1	TRBJ2-6	-	-	CASSLRSNLPSGANVLTF	TGCGCCAGCAGCTTGCGCAGTAACCTACCCTCTGGGGCCAACGTCCTGACTTTC
TRBV7-9	TRBJ2-5	-	-	CASSLYPGGRETQYF	TGTGCCAGCAGCTTATATCCGGGGGGCCGGGAGACCCAGTACTTC
TRBV10-3	TRBJ1-6	few	-	CAIRETGDSPLHF	TGTGCCATCAGAGAGACAGGAGATTCACCCCTCCACTTT
TRBV2	TRBJ2-5	-	-	CASSEWATGQETQYF	TGTGCCAGCAGTGAGTGGGCGACTGGGCAAGAGACCCAGTACTTC
TRBV5-1	TRBJ1-6	-	-	CASSTAGRYNSPLHF	TGCGCCAGCAGCACGGCGGGACGGTATAATTCACCCCTCCACTTT
TRBV5-4	TRBJ2-5	-	TRBD1	CASSSRDSRETQYF	TGTGCCAGCAGCTCGAGGGACAGCAGGGAGACCCAGTACTTC
TRBV28	TRBJ1-5	few	-	CASSFRGHQPQHF	TGTGCCAGCAGTTTTCGGGGTCACCAGCCCCAGCATTTT
TRBV19	TRBJ2-2	-	-	CASSVPLTGELFF	TGTGCCAGTAGCGTCCCACTGACCGGGGAGCTGTTTTTT
TRBV7-9	TRBJ1-2	-	-	CASSLGQNYGYTF	TGTGCCAGCAGCCTAGGACAGAACTATGGCTACACCTTC
TRBV5-6	TRBJ2-2	-	-	CASSSPSRGQDGELFF	TGTGCCAGCAGCTCCCCGTCCAGGGGACAAGACGGGGAGCTGTTTTTT
TRBV7-9	TRBJ2-4	-	-	CASSLSSAPKNIQYF	TGTGCCAGCAGCTTAAGTTCGGCACCAAAAAACATTCAGTACTTC
TRBV28	TRBJ1-2	-	-	CASSLLTVLGYTF	TGTGCCAGCAGTTTATTGACAGTTTTGGGCTACACCTTC
TRBV4-1	TRBJ1-1	-	-	CASSQDIVGARPFVRMNTEAFF	TGCGCCAGCAGCCAAGATATCGTGGGAGCGCGGCCGTTCGTTCGGATGAACACTGAAGCTTTCTTT
TRBV14	TRBJ2-1	once	-	CASSLYRVYNEQFF	TGTGCCAGCAGCCTTTACCGGGTATACAATGAGCAGTTCTTC
TRBV5-1	TRBJ2-5	-	TRBD2	CASSLALAGGRETQYF	TGCGCCAGCAGCTTGGCCTTAGCGGGGGGCCGAGAGACCCAGTACTTC
TRBV12-3/TRBV12-4	TRBJ1-1	-	-	CASSFAGNTEAFF	TGTGCCAGCAGTTTCGCGGGGAACACTGAAGCTTTCTTT
TRBV24-1	TRBJ2-3	-	TRBD2	CATSEHLAGWGDTQYF	TGTGCCACTTCAGAACATCTAGCGGGATGGGGAGATACGCAGTATTTT
TRBV29-1	TRBJ2-3	-	TRBD2	CSVVLGGMTSGVTDTQYF	TGCAGCGTTGTCTTGGGTGGTATGACTAGCGGAGTCACAGATACGCAGTATTTT
TRBV5-1	TRBJ1-4	-	-	CASSVGGTTAEAGKLFF	TGCGCCAGCAGCGTCGGAGGGACAACGGCGGAGGCGGGAAAACTGTTTTTT
TRBV6-5	TRBJ2-1	-	TRBD1	CASRPTGGSYNEQFF	TGTGCCAGCAGACCCACAGGGGGCTCCTACAATGAGCAGTTCTTC
TRBV12-3/TRBV12-4	TRBJ2-2	-	-	CASSLSGELFF	TGTGCCAGCAGTTTATCGGGGGAGCTGTTTTTT
TRBV3-1/TRBV3-2	TRBJ2-3	-	TRBD2	CASSQVRERDRTDTQYF	TGTGCCAGCAGCCAAGTCCGGGAGCGGGATCGCACAGATACGCAGTATTTT
TRBV9	TRBJ2-2	-	TRBD2	CASSVALADGELFF	TGTGCCAGCAGCGTAGCACTAGCGGACGGGGAGCTGTTTTTT
TRBV5-4	TRBJ1-1	-	-	CASSLASARRNTEAFF	TGTGCCAGCAGCTTGGCCTCGGCCAGGAGGAACACTGAAGCTTTCTTT
TRBV19	TRBJ2-7	-	-	CASSSGTSYEQYF	TGTGCCAGTAGTTCCGGGACCTCCTACGAGCAGTACTTC
TRBV4-2	TRBJ1-6	-	-	CASSQDSPLHF	TGTGCCAGCAGCCAAGATTCACCCCTCCACTTT
TRBV20-1	TRBJ2-7	-	-	CSASRQAYEQYF	TGCAGTGCTAGTAGACAGGCCTACGAGCAGTACTTC
TRBV15	TRBJ1-1	-	TRBD1	CATSRTGAFNTEAFF	TGTGCCACCAGCAGGACAGGGGCTTTTAACACTGAAGCTTTCTTT
TRBV19	TRBJ2-3	-	TRBD1	CASSPDRVEDTQYF	TGTGCCAGTAGTCCGGACAGGGTGGAAGATACGCAGTATTTT
TRBV14	TRBJ2-7	-	TRBD2	CASSLASGRYEQYF	TGTGCCAGCAGCCTAGCTAGCGGGAGGTACGAGCAGTACTTC
TRBV19	TRBJ2-7	-	TRBD2	CASSFTSGSVDEAPYEQYF	TGTGCCAGTAGCTTCACTAGCGGGAGCGTGGATGAGGCCCCCTACGAGCAGTACTTC
TRBV15	TRBJ1-4	-	-	CATSRRSDNEKLFF	TGTGCCACCAGCAGACGGTCAGATAATGAAAAACTGTTTTTT
TRBV5-6	TRBJ1-6	-	TRBD1	CASSSGQGGSPLHF	TGTGCCAGCAGCTCTGGACAGGGAGGGTCACCCCTCCACTTT
TRBV29-1	TRBJ2-7	-	-	CSAFRGYEQYF	TGCAGCGCCTTCCGCGGATACGAGCAGTACTTC
TRBV27	TRBJ2-1	once	TRBD2	CASSKTGGPYNEQFF	TGTGCCAGCAGTAAAACGGGGGGGCCCTACAATGAGCAGTTCTTC
TRBV12-3/TRBV12-4	TRBJ1-3	-	-	CASRARPGNTIYF	TGTGCCAGCAGAGCAAGGCCTGGAAACACCATATATTTT
TRBV5-1	TRBJ1-2	-	-	CASSLGAHYGYTF	TGCGCCAGCAGTCTCGGGGCTCACTATGGCTACACCTTC
TRBV3-1/TRBV3-2	TRBJ2-1	-	TRBD2	CASSQPGRGGKLNEQFF	TGTGCCAGCAGCCAACCCGGACGCGGGGGTAAATTAAATGAGCAGTTCTTC
TRBV11-3	TRBJ2-3	-	TRBD1	CASSNTGGRRNTQYF	TGTGCCAGCAGCAACACAGGGGGCCGGAGAAATACGCAGTATTTT
TRBV9	TRBJ2-5	-	-	CASSPQPGSRETQYF	TGTGCCAGCAGCCCCCAACCGGGGTCGCGAGAGACCCAGTACTTC